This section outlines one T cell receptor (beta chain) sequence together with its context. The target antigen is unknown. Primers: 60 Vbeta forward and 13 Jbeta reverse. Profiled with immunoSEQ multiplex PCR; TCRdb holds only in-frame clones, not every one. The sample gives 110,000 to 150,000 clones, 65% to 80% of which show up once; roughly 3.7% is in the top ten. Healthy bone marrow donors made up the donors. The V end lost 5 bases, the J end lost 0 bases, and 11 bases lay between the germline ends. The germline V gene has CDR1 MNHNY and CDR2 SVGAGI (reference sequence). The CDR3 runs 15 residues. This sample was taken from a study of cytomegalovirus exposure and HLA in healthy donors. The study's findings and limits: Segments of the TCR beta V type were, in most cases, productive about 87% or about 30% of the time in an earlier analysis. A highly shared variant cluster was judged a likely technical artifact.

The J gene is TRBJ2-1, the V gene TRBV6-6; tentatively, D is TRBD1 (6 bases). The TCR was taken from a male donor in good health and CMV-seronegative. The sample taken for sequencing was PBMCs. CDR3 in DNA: TGTGCCAGCAGTCAAGGACAGAGCTCCTACAATGAGCAGTTCTTC. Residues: CASSQGQSSYNEQFF.